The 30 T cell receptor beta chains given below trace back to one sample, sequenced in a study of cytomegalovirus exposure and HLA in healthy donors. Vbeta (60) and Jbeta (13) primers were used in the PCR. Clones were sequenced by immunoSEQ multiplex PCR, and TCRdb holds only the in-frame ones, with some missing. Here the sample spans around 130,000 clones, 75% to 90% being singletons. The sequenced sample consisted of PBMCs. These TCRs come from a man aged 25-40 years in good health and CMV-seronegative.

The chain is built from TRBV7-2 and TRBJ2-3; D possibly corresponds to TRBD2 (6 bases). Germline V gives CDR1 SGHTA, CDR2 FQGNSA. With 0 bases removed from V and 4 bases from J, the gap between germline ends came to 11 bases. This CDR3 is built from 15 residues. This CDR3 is CASSLAEGPSDTQYF. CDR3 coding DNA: TGTGCCAGCAGCTTAGCGGAGGGCCCCTCAGATACGCAGTATTTT.

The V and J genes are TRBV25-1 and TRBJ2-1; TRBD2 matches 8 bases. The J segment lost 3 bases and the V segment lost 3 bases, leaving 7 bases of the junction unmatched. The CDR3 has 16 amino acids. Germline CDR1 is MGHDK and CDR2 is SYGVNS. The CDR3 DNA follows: TGTGCCAGCAGTGACCTTAGCGGGGCTGACTACAATGAGCAGTTCTTC. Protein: CASSDLSGADYNEQFF.

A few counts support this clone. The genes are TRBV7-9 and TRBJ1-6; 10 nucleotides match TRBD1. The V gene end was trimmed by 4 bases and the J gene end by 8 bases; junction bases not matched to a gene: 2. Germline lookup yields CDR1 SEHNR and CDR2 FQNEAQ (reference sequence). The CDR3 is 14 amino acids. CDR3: CASSSGTGDSPLHF. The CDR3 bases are TGTGCCAGCAGCTCCGGGACAGGGGATTCACCCCTCCACTTT. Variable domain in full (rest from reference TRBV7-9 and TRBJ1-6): DTGVSQNPRHKITKRGQNVTFRCDPISEHNRLYWYRQTLGQGPEFLTYFQNEAQLEKSRLLSDRFSAERPKGSFSTLEIQRTEQGDSAMYLCASSSGTGDSPLHFGNGTRLTVT.

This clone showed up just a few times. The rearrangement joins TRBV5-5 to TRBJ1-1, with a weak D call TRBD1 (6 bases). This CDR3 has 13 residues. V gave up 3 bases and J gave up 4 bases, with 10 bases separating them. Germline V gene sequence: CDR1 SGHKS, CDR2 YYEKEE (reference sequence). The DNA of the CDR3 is TGTGCCAGCAGCTCGAGGGGGAGCACTGAAGCTTTCTTT. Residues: CASSSRGSTEAFF.

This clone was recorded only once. The CDR3 DNA sequence: TGCGCCAGCAGCTTGGACGAACTAGCGAACCCAGGAAGGCAGCAGTACTTC. Encoded protein: CASSLDELANPGRQQYF. The chain has TRBV5-1 and TRBJ2-7, with 7 bases lining up with TRBD2. This CDR3 comprises 17 residues. The ends lost 0 bases at V and 8 bases at J; junction bases unmatched: 17. CDR1 and CDR2 (germline): SGHRS, YFSETQ.

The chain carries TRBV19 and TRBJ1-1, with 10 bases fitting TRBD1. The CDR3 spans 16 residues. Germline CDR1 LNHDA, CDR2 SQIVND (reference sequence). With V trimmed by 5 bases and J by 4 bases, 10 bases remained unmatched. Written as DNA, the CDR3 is TGTGCCAGTAGTCCCGGGACAGGGGTCTGGTTCACTGAAGCTTTCTTT. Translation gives CASSPGTGVWFTEAFF.

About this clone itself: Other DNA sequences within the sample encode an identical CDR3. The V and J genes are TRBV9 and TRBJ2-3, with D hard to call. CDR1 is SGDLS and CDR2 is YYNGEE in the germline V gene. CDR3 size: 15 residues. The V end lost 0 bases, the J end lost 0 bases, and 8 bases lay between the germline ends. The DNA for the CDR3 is TGTGCCAGCAGCGTAGCTGGAGTTAGCACAGATACGCAGTATTTT. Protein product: CASSVAGVSTDTQYF. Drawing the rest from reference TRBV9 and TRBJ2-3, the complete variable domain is DSGVTQTPKHLITATGQRVTLRCSPRSGDLSVYWYQQSLDQGLQFLIQYYNGEERAKGNILERFSAQQFPDLHSELNLSSLELGDSALYFCASSVAGVSTDTQYFGPGTRLTVL.

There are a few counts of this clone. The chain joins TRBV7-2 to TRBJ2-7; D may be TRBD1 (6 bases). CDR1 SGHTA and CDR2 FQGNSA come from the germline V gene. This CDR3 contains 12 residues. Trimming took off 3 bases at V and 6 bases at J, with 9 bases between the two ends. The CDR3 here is CASSFTGIEQYF. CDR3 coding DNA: TGTGCCAGCAGCTTCACAGGGATCGAGCAGTACTTC.

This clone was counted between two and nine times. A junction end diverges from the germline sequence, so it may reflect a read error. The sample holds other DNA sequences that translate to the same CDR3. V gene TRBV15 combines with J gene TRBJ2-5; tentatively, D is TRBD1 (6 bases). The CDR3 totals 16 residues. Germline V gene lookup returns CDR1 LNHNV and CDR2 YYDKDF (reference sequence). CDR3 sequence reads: CATSRPSGTNQETQYF. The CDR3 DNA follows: TGCGCCACCAGCAGACCCTCCGGGACAAATCAAGAGACCCAGTACTTC.

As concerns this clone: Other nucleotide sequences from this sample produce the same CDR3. The CDR3 sequence is CASSAPDTAYRRGYTF. The DNA for the CDR3 is TGTGCCAGCAGTGCACCTGACACGGCTTACCGTCGAGGCTACACCTTC. This chain joins TRBV2 and TRBJ1-2; D unclear. V was clipped by 4 bases and J by 8 bases, with 23 bases between them. The CDR3 is 16 amino acids. Germline-derived CDR1 and CDR2 are SNHLY and FYNNEI. Filled out from reference TRBV2 and TRBJ1-2, the complete variable domain reads EPEVTQTPSHQVTQMGQEVILRCVPISNHLYFYWYRQILGQKVEFLVSFYNNEISEKSEIFDDQFSVERPDGSNFTLKIRSTKLEDSAMYFCASSAPDTAYRRGYTFGSGTRLTVV.

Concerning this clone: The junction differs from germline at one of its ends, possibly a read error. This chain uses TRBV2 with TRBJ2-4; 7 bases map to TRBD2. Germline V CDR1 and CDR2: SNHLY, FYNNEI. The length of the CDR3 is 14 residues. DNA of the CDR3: TGTGCCAGCATCCTAGCGGCGGTAGGAAACAGTCAGTACTTC. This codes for CASILAAVGNSQYF.

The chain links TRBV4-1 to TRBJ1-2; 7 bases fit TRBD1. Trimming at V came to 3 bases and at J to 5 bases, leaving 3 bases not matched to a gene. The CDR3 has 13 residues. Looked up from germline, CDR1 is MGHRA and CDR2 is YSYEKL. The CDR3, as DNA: TGCGCCAGCAGCCAGACAGGGCCTTATGGCTACACCTTC. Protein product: CASSQTGPYGYTF.

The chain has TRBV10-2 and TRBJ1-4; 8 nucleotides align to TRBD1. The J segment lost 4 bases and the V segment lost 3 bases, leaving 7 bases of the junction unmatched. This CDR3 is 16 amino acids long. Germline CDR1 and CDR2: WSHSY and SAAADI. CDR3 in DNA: TGCGCCAGCAGTGAAGGCAGGGGGCTTGGTAATGAAAAACTGTTTTTT. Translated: CASSEGRGLGNEKLFF.

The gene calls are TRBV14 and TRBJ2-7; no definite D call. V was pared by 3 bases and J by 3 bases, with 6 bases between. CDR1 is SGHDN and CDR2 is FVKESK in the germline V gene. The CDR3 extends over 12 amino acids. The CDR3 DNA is TGTGCCAGCAGCCAGAGCTACTACGAGCAGTACTTC. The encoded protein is CASSQSYYEQYF.

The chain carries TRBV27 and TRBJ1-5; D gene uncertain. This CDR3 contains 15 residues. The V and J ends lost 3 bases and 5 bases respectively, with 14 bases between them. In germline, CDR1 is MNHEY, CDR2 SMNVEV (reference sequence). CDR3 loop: CASSFEGQSDQPQHF. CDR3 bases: TGTGCCAGCAGTTTTGAGGGTCAGAGCGATCAGCCCCAGCATTTT.

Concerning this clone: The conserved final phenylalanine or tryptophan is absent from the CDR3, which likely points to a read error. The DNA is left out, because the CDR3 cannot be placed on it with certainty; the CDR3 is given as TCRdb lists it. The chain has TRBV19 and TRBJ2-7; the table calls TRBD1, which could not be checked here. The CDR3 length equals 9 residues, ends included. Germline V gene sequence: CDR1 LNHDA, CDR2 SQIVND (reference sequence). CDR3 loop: CASSRGQAP.

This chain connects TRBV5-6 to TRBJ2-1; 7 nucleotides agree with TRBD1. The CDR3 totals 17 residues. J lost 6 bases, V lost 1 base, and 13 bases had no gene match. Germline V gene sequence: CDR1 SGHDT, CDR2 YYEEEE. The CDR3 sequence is CASSLRGRGTVRNEQFF. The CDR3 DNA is TGTGCCAGCAGCTTGAGGGGTCGAGGGACAGTACGCAATGAGCAGTTCTTC.

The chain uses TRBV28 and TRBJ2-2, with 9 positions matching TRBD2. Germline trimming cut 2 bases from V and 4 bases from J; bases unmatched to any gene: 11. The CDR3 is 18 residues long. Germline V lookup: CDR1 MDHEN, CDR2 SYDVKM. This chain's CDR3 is CASSLLSLAGGSTGELFF. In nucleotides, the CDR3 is TGTGCCAGCAGTTTACTCTCCCTCGCGGGGGGGAGCACCGGGGAGCTGTTTTTT.

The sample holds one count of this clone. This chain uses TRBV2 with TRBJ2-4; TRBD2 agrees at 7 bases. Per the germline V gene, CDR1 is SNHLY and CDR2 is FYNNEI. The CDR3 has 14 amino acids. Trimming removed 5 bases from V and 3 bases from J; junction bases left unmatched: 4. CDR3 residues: CASSQSGNKNIQYF. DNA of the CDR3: TGTGCCAGCAGTCAAAGCGGGAACAAAAACATTCAGTACTTC. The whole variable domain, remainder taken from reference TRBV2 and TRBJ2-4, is EPEVTQTPSHQVTQMGQEVILRCVPISNHLYFYWYRQILGQKVEFLVSFYNNEISEKSEIFDDQFSVERPDGSNFTLKIRSTKLEDSAMYFCASSQSGNKNIQYFGAGTRLSVL.

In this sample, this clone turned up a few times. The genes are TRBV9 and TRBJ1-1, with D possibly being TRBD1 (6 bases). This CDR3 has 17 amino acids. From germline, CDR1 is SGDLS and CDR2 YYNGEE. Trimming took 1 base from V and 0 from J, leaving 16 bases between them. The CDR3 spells CASSVQDSPSMNTEAFF. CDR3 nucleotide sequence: TGTGCCAGCAGCGTACAGGACAGTCCCTCTATGAACACTGAAGCTTTCTTT.

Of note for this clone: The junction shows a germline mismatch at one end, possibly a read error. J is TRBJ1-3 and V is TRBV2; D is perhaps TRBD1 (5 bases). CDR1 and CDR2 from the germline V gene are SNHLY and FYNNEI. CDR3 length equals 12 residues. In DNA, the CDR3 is TGTGCCAGCAGTGAACAGGGAAACCCCATATATTTT. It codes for CASSEQGNPIYF.

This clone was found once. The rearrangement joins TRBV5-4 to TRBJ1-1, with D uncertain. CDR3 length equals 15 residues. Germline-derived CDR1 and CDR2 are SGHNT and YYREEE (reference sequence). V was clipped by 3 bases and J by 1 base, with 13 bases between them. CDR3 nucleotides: TGTGCCAGCAGCTCGACCGAGACTGGGAACACTGAAGCTTTCTTT. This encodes CASSSTETGNTEAFF.

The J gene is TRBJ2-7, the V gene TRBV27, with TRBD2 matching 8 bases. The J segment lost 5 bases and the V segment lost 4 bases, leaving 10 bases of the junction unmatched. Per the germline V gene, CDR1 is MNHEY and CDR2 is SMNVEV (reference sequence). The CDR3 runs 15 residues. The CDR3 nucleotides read TGTGCCAGCAGTTCGGAACTAGCGGAGAGTCACGAGCAGTACTTC. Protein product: CASSSELAESHEQYF.

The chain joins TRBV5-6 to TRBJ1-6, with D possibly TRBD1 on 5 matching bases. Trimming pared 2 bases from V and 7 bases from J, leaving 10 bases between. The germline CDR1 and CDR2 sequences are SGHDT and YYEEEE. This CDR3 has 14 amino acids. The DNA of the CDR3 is TGTGCCAGCAGCTTAATGGCAGGGAATTCACCCCTCCACTTT. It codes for CASSLMAGNSPLHF.

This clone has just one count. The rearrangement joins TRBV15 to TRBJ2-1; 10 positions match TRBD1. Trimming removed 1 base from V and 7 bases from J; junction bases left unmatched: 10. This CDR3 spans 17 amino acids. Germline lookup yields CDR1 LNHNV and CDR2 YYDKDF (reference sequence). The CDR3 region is CATSRVVGQGGGNEQFF. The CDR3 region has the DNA TGTGCCACCAGCAGAGTAGTAGGACAGGGGGGGGGTAATGAGCAGTTCTTC. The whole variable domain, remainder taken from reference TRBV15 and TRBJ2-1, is DAMVIQNPRYQVTQFGKPVTLSCSQTLNHNVMYWYQQKSSQAPKLLFHYYDKDFNNEADTPDNFQSRRPNTSFCFLDIRSPGLGDTAMYLCATSRVVGQGGGNEQFFGPGTRLTVL.

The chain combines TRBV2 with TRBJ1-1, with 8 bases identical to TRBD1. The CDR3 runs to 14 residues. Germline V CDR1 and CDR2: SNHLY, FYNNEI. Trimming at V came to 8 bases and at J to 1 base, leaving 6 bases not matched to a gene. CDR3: CASGTDRENTEAFF. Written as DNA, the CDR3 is TGTGCCAGCGGAACGGACAGGGAGAACACTGAAGCTTTCTTT.

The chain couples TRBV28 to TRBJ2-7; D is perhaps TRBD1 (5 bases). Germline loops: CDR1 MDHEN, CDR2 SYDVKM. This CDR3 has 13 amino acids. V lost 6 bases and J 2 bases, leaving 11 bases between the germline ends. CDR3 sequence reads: CASRAGLPYEQYF. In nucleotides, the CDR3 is TGTGCCAGCAGGGCAGGGCTACCCTACGAGCAGTACTTC. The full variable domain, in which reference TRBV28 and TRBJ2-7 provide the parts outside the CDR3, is DVKVTQSSRYLVKRTGEKVFLECVQDMDHENMFWYRQDPGLGLRLIYFSYDVKMKEKGDIPEGYSVSREKKERFSLILESASTNQTSMYLCASRAGLPYEQYFGPGTRLTVT.

CDR3 DNA sequence: TGTGCCAGCAGTGAATTCGGGAATGGAAACACCATATATTTT. As protein: CASSEFGNGNTIYF. The chain recombines TRBV2 with TRBJ1-3; D ambiguous. CDR3 length equals 14 residues. Trimming pared 2 bases from V and 3 bases from J, leaving 8 bases between. Germline V gene data show CDR1 as SNHLY and CDR2 as FYNNEI.

The CDR3, as DNA: TGTGCCAGCAGCTTGCCACTAGCGGGGGGGCTTAAAAACATTCAGTACTTC. It specifies CASSLPLAGGLKNIQYF. The chain has TRBV5-8 and TRBJ2-4, with 13 bases matching TRBD2. CDR3 length: 17 residues. Trimming cost V 1 base and J 4 bases; bases outside gene matches: 5. In germline, CDR1 is SGHTS, CDR2 YDEGEE.

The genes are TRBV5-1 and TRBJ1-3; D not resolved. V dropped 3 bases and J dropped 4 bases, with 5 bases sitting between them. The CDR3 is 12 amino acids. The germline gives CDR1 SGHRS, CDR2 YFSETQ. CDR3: CASSSTGNTIYF. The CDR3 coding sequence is TGCGCCAGCAGCTCGACAGGAAACACCATATATTTT. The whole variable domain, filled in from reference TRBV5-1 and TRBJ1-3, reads KAGVTQTPRYLIKTRGQQVTLSCSPISGHRSVSWYQQTPGQGLQFLFEYFSETQRNKGNFPGRFSGRQFSNSRSEMNVSTLELGDSALYLCASSSTGNTIYFGEGSWLTVV.